This T cell receptor (beta chain) was documented in a study of CD8+ T cells in alopecia areata. V lost 1 base, J lost 2 bases, and 7 bases lay in between. The CDR3 sequence is 14 residues long. The germline V gene encodes CDR1 NSQYPW and CDR2 LRSPGD (reference sequence). There are a few counts of this clone. Gene names and germline match the mouse. With the read ending 4 residues before the CDR3 end, the germline J gene is used to fill in that end. Within the sample, other DNA sequences also encode this same CDR3. RNA extraction was followed by reverse transcription into cDNA, which acted as the sequencing template. Some clones are missing from TCRdb's copy, which holds only in-frame ones; the method was immunoSEQ multiplex PCR. The sample counts around 290,000 clones, none seen once; the ten largest own 0.9% to 1.5%. Researchers sorted pooled cutaneous lymph node cells on the basis of CD4, CD8alpha, NKG2D, NKG2ACE and other markers.

The receptor's source is a C3H/HeJ mouse with alopecia areata. This strain has MHC haplotype H2-k. The source material was CD4+ T cells sorted from a lymph node. The chain is built from TRBV1 and TRBJ2-3, with D maybe TRBD1 (5 bases). The covered CDR3 bases are TGCACCTGCAGTGCAGGGACAAATGCAGAA. Encoded protein: CTCSAGTNAE. The full CDR3 is CTCSAGTNAETLYF. The full variable domain, its missing parts supplied by reference TRBV1 and TRBJ2-3, is VTLLEQNPRWRLVPRGQAVNLRCILKNSQYPWMSWYQQDLQKQLQWLFTLRSPGDKEVKSLPGADYLATRVTDTELRLQVANMSQGRTLYCTCSAGTNAETLYFGSGTRLTVL.